What follows is one TCR beta chain and its context. The data were taken from a study of blood T cell repertoires in COVID-19. The CDR3 is made up of 15 amino acids. Per germline, CDR1 SGHAT and CDR2 FQNNGV. Trimming cost V 0 bases and J 0 bases, with 6 bases left between them. The data were produced by immunoSEQ multiplex PCR, yet TCRdb's version contains in-frame clones alone and is incomplete. The table has 100,000 to 110,000 clones, roughly 92% seen once. The specimen was peripheral blood. The V call is TRBV11-2, the J call TRBJ1-3; possible D gene TRBD1, 5 bases. This TCR derives from a man in his fifties with active COVID-19. CDR3 in DNA: TGTGCCAGCAGCTTAGAGACAGTCTCTGGAAACACCATATATTTT. This sequence encodes CASSLETVSGNTIYF. The variable domain in full, with the rest retrieved from reference TRBV11-2 and TRBJ1-3, is EAGVAQSPRYKIIEKRQSVAFWCNPISGHATLYWYQQILGQGPKLLIQFQNNGVVDDSQLPKDRFSAERLKGVDSTLKIQPAKLEDSAVYLCASSLETVSGNTIYFGEGSWLTVV.